A selection of T cell receptor beta chains follows, all from one sample in a study of blood T cell repertoires in COVID-19. Sequenced by immunoSEQ multiplex PCR; TCRdb stores in-frame clones only, minus some. The data show about 58,000 clones, 78% seen once. Sequencing used peripheral blood. These receptors all come from a human donor in a cohort sampled during active COVID-19. Each CDR3 is given with its conserved first and last residue. A D gene is named only where the DNA matches it firmly. Size tells how often a clone was seen (once, few, many) or the class of an expanded clone, and some rows leave it out.

j_call clone_size v_call d_call cdr3_aa cdr3_nt
TRBJ2-7 once TRBV6-5 - CASSSSHPYEQYF TGTGCCAGCAGTTCCAGTCATCCCTACGAGCAGTACTTC
TRBJ2-5 - TRBV7-9 TRBD1 CASSHRDRGETQYF TGTGCCAGCAGCCACCGGGACAGAGGGGAGACCCAGTACTTC
TRBJ2-7 - TRBV27 TRBD1 CASSYRTGTLYEQYF TGTGCCAGCAGTTACCGGACAGGGACGCTTTACGAGCAGTACTTC
TRBJ1-1 - TRBV6-6 TRBD1 CASSPVDRGNTEAFF TGTGCCAGCAGTCCAGTTGACAGGGGGAACACTGAAGCTTTCTTT
TRBJ2-3 - TRBV6-5 - CASRGFSSTDTQYF TGTGCCTCTAGGGGGTTTTCTAGCACAGATACGCAGTATTTT
TRBJ2-7 - TRBV19 TRBD2 CASSILAGATYEQYF TGTGCCAGTAGTATCTTAGCGGGAGCTACCTACGAGCAGTACTTC
TRBJ1-1 - TRBV5-1 - CASSLGAGAVLEAFF TGCGCCAGCAGCTTGGGTGCAGGGGCCGTTTTAGAAGCTTTCTTT
TRBJ1-4 - TRBV29-1 - CSAGPQGTNEKLFF TGCAGCGCGGGGCCTCAGGGAACTAATGAAAAACTGTTTTTT
TRBJ2-3 - TRBV7-2 - CASASGTDTQYF TGTGCCAGCGCTAGCGGCACAGATACGCAGTATTTT
TRBJ1-6 many TRBV5-8 - CASSSPNSGPNSPLHF TGTGCCAGCAGCTCCCCCAACAGCGGACCTAATTCACCCCTCCACTTT
TRBJ1-1 - TRBV5-1 TRBD1 CASSPRGQGRDTEAFF TGCGCCAGCAGCCCCAGGGGACAGGGACGTGATACTGAAGCTTTCTTT
TRBJ1-2 - TRBV6-5 TRBD1 CASSYPSGTGLYGYTF TGTGCCAGCAGTTACCCGTCCGGGACAGGGCTCTATGGCTACACCTTC
TRBJ1-1 once TRBV10-1 - CASSVAIGTEAFF TGCGCCAGCAGTGTGGCCATCGGGACAGAAGCTTTCTTT
TRBJ2-7 - TRBV5-1 TRBD1 CASSFGGQFYEQYF TGCGCCAGCAGCTTTGGGGGACAGTTCTACGAGCAGTACTTC
TRBJ1-1 - TRBV28 - CASSLSIGDLNTEAFF TGTGCCAGCAGTTTATCGATCGGTGACTTGAACACTGAAGCTTTCTTT
TRBJ1-4 - TRBV4-2 TRBD1 CASNHGQGAEKLFF TGTGCCAGCAACCATGGACAGGGTGCTGAAAAACTGTTTTTT
TRBJ2-2 - TRBV6-4 - CASSDFGGPQTGELFF TGTGCCAGCAGTGATTTCGGGGGGCCTCAAACCGGGGAGCTGTTTTTT
TRBJ1-6 - TRBV5-4 - CASSYGGVNSPLHF TGTGCCAGCAGCTACGGGGGGGTAAATTCACCCCTCCACTTT
TRBJ1-4 - TRBV2 TRBD1 CASSWDRGREKLFF TGTGCCAGCAGCTGGGACAGGGGGCGCGAAAAACTGTTTTTT
TRBJ1-2 - TRBV19 TRBD1 CASSLQGRPDSYGYTF TGTGCCAGTAGTCTACAGGGGCGGCCGGATAGCTATGGCTACACCTTC
TRBJ2-1 - TRBV6-2/TRBV6-3 TRBD1 CASSSGQGFFPRYNEQFF TGTGCCAGCAGTTCGGGACAGGGCTTTTTCCCGCGGTACAATGAGCAGTTCTTC
TRBJ1-2 - TRBV5-1 TRBD1 CASSPRRDSYGYTF TGCGCCAGCAGCCCCCGCCGGGACAGCTATGGCTACACCTTC
TRBJ2-7 - TRBV29-1 TRBD1 CSVSKGAGPYEQYF TGCAGCGTTTCTAAGGGGGCCGGCCCCTACGAGCAGTACTTC
TRBJ2-2 - TRBV28 - CASSFGGNTGELFF TGTGCCAGCAGTTTCGGGGGGAACACCGGGGAGCTGTTTTTT
TRBJ2-7 - TRBV11-2 - CASSLAGTSYEQYF TGTGCCAGCAGCTTAGCAGGTACCTCCTACGAGCAGTACTTC
TRBJ1-5 - TRBV21-1 - CASSKGSQNQPQHF TGTGCCAGCAGCAAAGGGAGCCAGAATCAGCCCCAGCATTTT
TRBJ2-3 - TRBV11-2 TRBD2 CASSLGGGADTQYF TGTGCCAGCAGCTTGGGCGGGGGTGCAGATACGCAGTATTTT
TRBJ2-7 many TRBV27 TRBD2 CASSSTSGWDEQYF TGTGCCAGCAGTTCGACTAGCGGGTGGGACGAGCAGTACTTC
TRBJ1-2 - TRBV5-6 TRBD1 CASSLRDRTNYGYTF TGTGCCAGCAGCTTAAGGGACAGGACTAACTATGGCTACACCTTC
TRBJ1-1 - TRBV30 - CAWRVARTEAFF TGTGCCTGGAGGGTAGCCCGCACTGAAGCTTTCTTT
TRBJ2-7 - TRBV28 TRBD2 CASSLLSGRSSEQYF TGTGCCAGCAGTTTATTGAGCGGGAGGAGTTCCGAGCAGTACTTC
TRBJ1-5 - TRBV28 TRBD1 CASSLRPFLQGLSNQPQHF TGTGCCAGCAGTTTAAGGCCATTCCTACAGGGGTTGAGCAATCAGCCCCAGCATTTT
TRBJ2-6 - TRBV14 - CASSPRGPGATGANVLTF TGTGCCAGCAGCCCCCGAGGTCCAGGGGCAACTGGGGCCAACGTCCTGACTTTC
TRBJ1-2 - TRBV19 TRBD1 CASSSQGAKMDHTF TGTGCCAGTAGTAGTCAGGGGGCCAAGATGGACCACACCTTC
TRBJ2-2 - TRBV19 TRBD2 CASSPRLAGAGELFF TGTGCCAGTAGTCCCCGACTAGCGGGAGCCGGGGAGCTGTTTTTT
TRBJ2-1 once TRBV2 - CASSKTEYNEQFF TGTGCCAGCAGCAAGACAGAATACAATGAGCAGTTCTTC
TRBJ2-7 - TRBV7-2 - CASSLVRYEQYF TGTGCCAGCAGCTTAGTTAGATACGAGCAGTACTTC
TRBJ2-3 few TRBV5-5 TRBD2 CASSLYGLAGDLTDTQYF TGTGCCAGCAGCTTGTACGGACTAGCGGGGGACCTCACAGATACGCAGTATTTT
TRBJ1-4 - TRBV6-6 - CASSLVGGVEKLFF TGTGCCAGCAGCCTAGTCGGGGGAGTTGAAAAACTGTTTTTT
TRBJ1-1 few TRBV12-3/TRBV12-4 - CASTGGMNTEAFF TGTGCCAGCACGGGGGGAATGAACACTGAAGCTTTCTTT
TRBJ2-7 - TRBV11-2 TRBD2 CASSLGSGGLHSYEQYF TGTGCCAGCAGCTTGGGTAGCGGGGGCCTCCACTCCTACGAGCAGTACTTC
TRBJ1-4 - TRBV11-2 TRBD1 CASSSTGVREKLFF TGTGCCAGCAGCTCGACAGGGGTCCGTGAAAAACTGTTTTTT
TRBJ2-7 - TRBV6-5 - CASSTDSYEQYF TGTGCCAGCAGTACAGACAGCTACGAGCAGTACTTC
TRBJ1-1 - TRBV5-1 - CASSFQAPNTEAFF TGCGCCAGCAGCTTTCAGGCGCCGAACACTGAAGCTTTCTTT
TRBJ2-3 many TRBV28 TRBD1 CASSPGQHNSDTQYF TGTGCCAGCAGTCCGGGACAGCACAATTCGGATACGCAGTATTTT
TRBJ2-7 - TRBV25-1 TRBD1 CASSWTGVDEQYF TGTGCCAGCAGCTGGACAGGGGTAGACGAGCAGTACTTC
TRBJ2-7 few TRBV11-2 TRBD2 CASSDLGTSGGFEQYF TGTGCCAGCAGCGACCTTGGGACTAGCGGGGGCTTCGAGCAGTACTTC
TRBJ1-2 - TRBV3-1/TRBV3-2 - CASSPRGRNYGYTF TGTGCCAGCAGCCCCAGGGGTCGGAACTATGGCTACACCTTC
TRBJ1-1 - TRBV18 - CASSYGGADTEAFF TGTGCCAGCTCATATGGGGGCGCGGACACTGAAGCTTTCTTT
TRBJ1-1 once TRBV11-2 - CASSLDRGLRAFF TGTGCCAGCAGCTTAGATCGTGGCCTCCGTGCTTTCTTT
TRBJ1-6 - TRBV19 TRBD1 CASSRGTGLGDSPLHF TGTGCCAGTAGTCGAGGGACAGGGTTAGGAGATTCACCCCTCCACTTT
TRBJ1-3 - TRBV18 - CASSSDRLSGNTIYF TGTGCCAGCTCATCCGACAGACTCTCTGGAAACACCATATATTTT
TRBJ2-3 - TRBV7-9 - CASSRDTSTDTQYF TGTGCCAGCAGCCGGGACACGAGCACAGATACGCAGTATTTT
TRBJ1-2 - TRBV5-1 TRBD1 CASSLSGGGYGYTF TGCGCCAGCAGCTTGTCAGGGGGCGGGTATGGCTACACCTTC
TRBJ1-4 once TRBV19 TRBD1 CASSITGVDEKLFF TGTGCCAGTAGTATTACAGGGGTGGATGAAAAACTGTTTTTT